These 5 T cell receptor beta chains were all obtained from the same sample, sequenced in a study of T cells and Merkel cell carcinoma outcomes. Using immunoSEQ multiplex PCR, the repertoire was profiled, and TCRdb retains in-frame clones only, with some absent. The sample contains just over 15,000 clones, approximately 87% of which appear only once. The sample comprised tumor tissue from Merkel cell carcinoma. These receptors were obtained from a human donor with Merkel cell carcinoma.

The chain carries TRBV7-6 and TRBJ1-1; D might be TRBD1 (6 bases). This CDR3 has 15 residues. V dropped 1 base and J dropped 4 bases, with 13 bases sitting between them. CDR1 is SGHVS and CDR2 is FNYEAQ in the germline V gene. Here the CDR3 DNA reads TGTGCCAGCAGCTTAGAGGCAGGGGCAGTCACTGAAGCTTTCTTT. The encoded protein is CASSLEAGAVTEAFF.

This chain connects TRBV5-8 to TRBJ2-7; D assignment may be TRBD1 or TRBD2 (5 bases each). The CDR3 length is 15 residues. Germline V gives CDR1 SGHTS, CDR2 YDEGEE. Trimming took 2 bases from V and 4 from J, leaving 16 bases between them. CDR3 loop: CASSFMGVGTYEQYF. As DNA, the CDR3 is TGTGCCAGCAGCTTCATGGGGGTCGGTACGTACGAGCAGTACTTC.

The chain combines TRBV12-2 with TRBJ2-1; the DNA was not used to check the table's D call, TRBD2. TRBV12-2 is a recognized pseudogene. This CDR3 has 18 residues. The DNA for the CDR3 is TGTGCAAGTCGCTTAGCAATGCTAGCGGGGGGACCCTACAATGAGCAGTTCTTC. Translated: CASRLAMLAGGPYNEQFF.

The V and J genes are TRBV19 and TRBJ2-7; D is possibly TRBD1 (6 bases). V lost 6 bases and J lost 7, with 13 bases in between. The CDR3 has 12 amino acids. CDR1 is LNHDA, CDR2 SQIVND, per germline (reference sequence). The CDR3 coding sequence is TGTGCCAGTAGCAACAGGGTGGAGGAGCAGTACTTC. Its protein is CASSNRVEEQYF. The complete variable domain, with remaining parts taken from reference TRBV19 and TRBJ2-7, reads DGGITQSPKYLFRKEGQNVTLSCEQNLNHDAMYWYRQDPGQGLRLIYYSQIVNDFQKGDIAEGYSVSREKKESFPLTVTSAQKNPTAFYLCASSNRVEEQYFGPGTRLTVT.

The chain links TRBV11-2 to TRBJ2-2; TRBD1 aligns across 7 bases. V shed 6 bases and J 2 bases; nucleotides not matched to a gene: 6. CDR1 is SGHAT, CDR2 FQNNGV, per germline. This CDR3 contains 15 residues. The CDR3 is CASSWGQRNTGELFF. Here the CDR3 DNA reads TGTGCCAGCAGTTGGGGACAGCGTAACACCGGGGAGCTGTTTTTT.